One sample yielded the 16 T cell receptor beta chains listed below, sequenced in a study of shared clonotypes between healthy human individuals. The repertoire was sequenced with immunoSEQ multiplex PCR; TCRdb's copy has only in-frame clones and lacks some. Of roughly 2.5 million clones listed, roughly 92% are singletons. The specimen sequenced was naive CD4+ T cells sorted from blood. Subset defined: CD45RA+ positively selected. The source of these receptors is a man aged 18 to 35 in good health.

The CDR3 DNA is TGTGCCAGCAGCCCTTCGACGGGACAGTTAAATTCACCCCTCCACTTT. Translating it yields CASSPSTGQLNSPLHF. The chain recombines TRBV27 with TRBJ1-6; 7 nucleotides align to TRBD1. CDR1 and CDR2 from the germline V gene are MNHEY and SMNVEV (reference sequence). The CDR3 runs to 16 residues. Germline trimming cut 6 bases from V and 7 bases from J; bases unmatched to any gene: 12.

The CDR3 DNA sequence: TGCGCCAGCAGCCGCCAATCCGAGGGTTGGGCAGATACGCAGTATTTT. Its protein is CASSRQSEGWADTQYF. The chain recombines TRBV4-3 with TRBJ2-3; a weak D match, TRBD2 (5 bases). V lost 4 bases and J lost 4, with 18 bases in between. In germline, CDR1 is LGHNA, CDR2 YSLEER. The CDR3 runs 16 residues.

The genes are TRBV10-1 and TRBJ2-1; a possible D gene is TRBD1 (6 bases). Germline V gene data show CDR1 as WNHNN and CDR2 as SYGVQD (reference sequence). V was shortened by 3 bases and J by 5 bases, with 14 bases between the two germline ends. The CDR3 totals 15 residues. Here the CDR3 reads CASSDTPRGHNEQFF. The CDR3 DNA follows: TGCGCCAGCAGTGATACTCCCAGGGGACACAATGAGCAGTTCTTC.

The CDR3 here is CASSQGGWDVSTYEQYF. CDR3 nucleotide sequence: TGCGCCAGCAGCCAGGGGGGGTGGGACGTCTCAACCTACGAGCAGTACTTC. The gene calls are TRBV4-1 and TRBJ2-7; 7 bases match TRBD2. V shed 3 bases and J 2 bases; nucleotides not matched to a gene: 13. The CDR3 has 17 amino acids. Germline V lookup: CDR1 MGHRA, CDR2 YSYEKL.

This sequence joins TRBV6-1 and TRBJ1-1; D remains unclear. This CDR3 is built from 15 residues. Trimming took 3 bases from V and 1 from J, leaving 12 bases between them. Germline assignment: CDR1 MNHNS and CDR2 SASEGT. CDR3 bases: TGTGCCAGCAGTGATATCCAGGCTACGAACACTGAAGCTTTCTTT. It codes for CASSDIQATNTEAFF.

This clone is a singleton in its sample. This chain connects TRBV6-1 to TRBJ2-7; D may be TRBD1 or TRBD2 (5 bases each). The V end lost 6 bases, the J end lost 0 bases, and 12 bases lay between the germline ends. Germline assignment: CDR1 MNHNS and CDR2 SASEGT. CDR3 size: 14 residues. The CDR3 coding sequence is TGTGCCAGCAGCCGGGACCCCACCTCCTACGAGCAGTACTTC. Residues: CASSRDPTSYEQYF.

The chain employs TRBV12-5 and TRBJ1-2, with TRBD1 matching over 9 bases. V was pared by 1 base and J by 13 bases, with 4 bases of the junction left unmatched. The germline gives CDR1 LGHNT, CDR2 FRNRAP. This CDR3 has 12 amino acids. CDR3 bases: TGTGCTAGTGGTTTGGACAGGGGGCACAGCACCTTC. Translating gives CASGLDRGHSTF.

The V gene is TRBV7-2, the J gene TRBJ1-2; D is uncertain. CDR3 length equals 14 residues. Germline CDR1 SGHTA, CDR2 FQGNSA. The V end was cut by 4 bases, the J end by 8 bases, with 17 bases between. DNA of the CDR3: TGTGCCAGCAGCTCTCCCCCGCAGGCGGGAGGCTACACCTTC. Translated, it gives CASSSPPQAGGYTF.

The chain combines TRBV21-1 with TRBJ1-1; the D segment call TRBD1 is taken from the table without a DNA check. TRBV21-1 is deemed a pseudogene. This CDR3 spans 13 amino acids. The DNA of the CDR3 is TGTGCCAGCAGCCCTGACAGGGCCACTGAAGCTTTCTTT. It specifies CASSPDRATEAFF.

CDR3 nucleotides: TGTGCCAGCAGCTTGCGCGGGAGAGATGGCTACACCTTC. This gives the protein CASSLRGRDGYTF. This sequence joins TRBV7-8 and TRBJ1-2; D is ambiguous. The CDR3 length is 13 residues. Looked up from germline, CDR1 is SGHVS and CDR2 is FQNEAQ. The germline V and J ends were trimmed by 3 bases and 6 bases, with 11 bases remaining between them.

CDR3 DNA sequence: TGTGCCAGCAGCTTAGTCGGTTTGCGCGGGAGTAACACCGGGGAGCTGTTTTTT. It translates to CASSLVGLRGSNTGELFF. The genes are TRBV7-2 and TRBJ2-2, with 7 bases identical to TRBD2. CDR3 length equals 18 residues. The V gene end was trimmed by 1 base and the J gene end by 2 bases; junction bases not matched to a gene: 10. Germline CDR1 SGHTA, CDR2 FQGNSA.

This clone was observed a single time. One end of the junction does not line up with germline, which may come from a read error. The chain has TRBV19 and TRBJ1-1; perhaps TRBD1 as D (5 bases). Germline loops: CDR1 LNHDA, CDR2 SQIVND (reference sequence). This CDR3 has 14 amino acids. The CDR3 loop is CASMDPRQFTVAFF. The CDR3 DNA reads as TGTGCCAGTATGGACCCCCGACAGTTTACTGTAGCTTTCTTT. Full variable domain (missing parts from reference TRBV19 and TRBJ1-1): DGGITQSPKYLFRKEGQNVTLSCEQNLNHDAMYWYRQDPGQGLRLIYYSQIVNDFQKGDIAEGYSVSREKKESFPLTVTSAQKNPTAFYLCASMDPRQFTVAFFGQGTRLTVV.

Comment on this clone: Other DNA sequences in this sample translate to the same CDR3. The chain couples TRBV5-1 to TRBJ2-7; 10 bases map to TRBD2. The CDR3 runs to 14 residues. The germline CDR1 and CDR2 sequences are SGHRS and YFSETQ. The J segment lost 4 bases and the V segment lost 1 base, leaving 2 bases of the junction unmatched. In nucleotides, the CDR3 is TGCGCCAGCAGCTTGACTAGCGGGGCGTACGAGCAGTACTTC. As protein: CASSLTSGAYEQYF.

This sequence joins TRBV5-1 and TRBJ2-7, with D tentatively TRBD1 (6 bases). Between the trimmed V and J ends, which lost 0 bases and 3 bases, there was a span of 16 bases. The CDR3 is 16 residues long. Germline CDR1 is SGHRS and CDR2 is YFSETQ. The CDR3 sequence is CASSLGGSGANYEQYF. DNA of the CDR3: TGCGCCAGCAGCTTGGGAGGGTCAGGGGCCAACTACGAGCAGTACTTC.

The CDR3: CASSDSMASGRGEQYF. CDR3 sequence (DNA): TGTGCCAGCAGCGATAGTATGGCTAGCGGGAGGGGCGAGCAGTACTTC. The V gene is TRBV7-9, the J gene TRBJ2-7, with 12 positions matching TRBD2. V was clipped by 5 bases and J by 6 bases; unmatched bases: 11. Per germline, CDR1 SEHNR and CDR2 FQNEAQ (reference sequence). This CDR3 is 16 amino acids long.

The chain joins TRBV2 to TRBJ2-2, with D possibly TRBD1 on 5 matching bases. Trimming took off 10 bases at V and 7 bases at J, with 19 bases between the two ends. The CDR3 has 14 amino acids. Germline V gene sequence: CDR1 SNHLY, CDR2 FYNNEI. DNA of the CDR3: TGTGCCACCCATCTAGGGGCCAGTGGCGGGGAGCTGTTTTTT. Protein product: CATHLGASGGELFF.